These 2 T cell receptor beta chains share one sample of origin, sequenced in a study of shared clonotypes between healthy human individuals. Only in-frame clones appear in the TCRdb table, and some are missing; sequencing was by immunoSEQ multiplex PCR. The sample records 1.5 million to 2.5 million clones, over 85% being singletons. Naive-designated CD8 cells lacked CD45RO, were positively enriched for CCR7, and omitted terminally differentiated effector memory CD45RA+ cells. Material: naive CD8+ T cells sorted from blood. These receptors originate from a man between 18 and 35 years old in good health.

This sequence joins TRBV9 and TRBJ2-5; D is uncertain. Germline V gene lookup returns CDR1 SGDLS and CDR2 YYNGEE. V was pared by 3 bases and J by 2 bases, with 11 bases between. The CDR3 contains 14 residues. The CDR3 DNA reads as TGTGCCAGCAGCGACCCCGGAGAACAAGAGACCCAGTACTTC. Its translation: CASSDPGEQETQYF.

The CDR3 DNA follows: TGTGCCAGCAGCCAATTCACAGGGGGTCCCAACTATGGCTACACCTTC. Protein product: CASSQFTGGPNYGYTF. This chain links TRBV14 with TRBJ1-2; 8 positions match TRBD1. There are 16 residues in the CDR3. Trimming cost V 2 bases and J 2 bases; bases outside gene matches: 7. CDR1 and CDR2 from the germline V gene are SGHDN and FVKESK.